Below are 15 T cell receptor beta chains sequenced from a single sample in a study of PD-1 blockade in classical Hodgkin lymphoma. No patient escaped relapse after autologous stem cell transplantation, and brentuximab vedotin exposure varied. Only in-frame clones appear in the TCRdb table, and some are missing; sequencing was by immunoSEQ multiplex PCR. This table holds roughly 62,000 clones, about nine tenths found once. The sequencing here drew on peripheral blood mononuclear cells (PBMCs), taken at baseline. The receptor source for this set is a human donor with classical Hodgkin lymphoma.

The V call is TRBV5-6, the J call TRBJ1-2; TRBD1 is a possible D gene (5 bases). Trimming shortened V by 0 bases and J by 6 bases, and 24 bases separated the two germline ends. Germline V gene data show CDR1 as SGHDT and CDR2 as YYEEEE. The CDR3 consists of 18 residues. The CDR3 sequence: CASSLEGGAPLFVDGYTF. CDR3 DNA sequence: TGTGCCAGCAGCTTGGAGGGCGGGGCCCCACTTTTTGTGGATGGCTACACCTTC.

The chain is built from TRBV12-5 and TRBJ2-7; D call uncertain. The CDR3 is 15 amino acids. V was trimmed by 5 bases and J by 0 bases, leaving 14 bases between them. CDR1 and CDR2 from the germline V gene are LGHNT and FRNRAP. CDR3 in DNA: TGTGCTAGTGGTCCACGTCCGTTGAGCTCCTACGAGCAGTACTTC. This encodes CASGPRPLSSYEQYF.

This clone came up once. V gene TRBV5-6 combines with J gene TRBJ1-1; TRBD1 is a possible D gene (6 bases). The CDR3 length is 15 residues. The V end lost 0 bases, the J end lost 1 base, and 10 bases lay between the germline ends. CDR1 is SGHDT, CDR2 YYEEEE, per germline. The CDR3 here is CASSLESGANTEAFF. For the CDR3, the DNA is TGTGCCAGCAGCTTGGAGTCGGGGGCGAACACTGAAGCTTTCTTT. The complete variable domain, with remaining parts taken from reference TRBV5-6 and TRBJ1-1, reads DAGVTQSPTHLIKTRGQQVTLRCSPKSGHDTVSWYQQALGQGPQFIFQYYEEEERQRGNFPDRFSGHQFPNYSSELNVNALLLGDSALYLCASSLESGANTEAFFGQGTRLTVV.

The rearrangement joins TRBV2 to TRBJ2-2; 10 bases fit TRBD2. This CDR3 is 16 amino acids long. Per the germline V gene, CDR1 is SNHLY and CDR2 is FYNNEI. J was trimmed by 0 bases and V by 8 bases; bases with no gene match: 6. CDR3 DNA sequence: TGTGCCAGCGGAGCGGGAGGGCTTGCGAACACCGGGGAGCTGTTTTTT. Protein: CASGAGGLANTGELFF.

The V gene is TRBV4-1, the J gene TRBJ2-7, with D possibly being TRBD1 (5 bases). CDR1 and CDR2 from the germline V gene are MGHRA and YSYEKL. The CDR3 spans 15 residues. V lost 4 bases and J lost 1, with 14 bases in between. CDR3 region: CASSLSLTESYEQYF. CDR3 DNA sequence: TGCGCCAGCAGCCTTTCTTTGACAGAGTCCTACGAGCAGTACTTC.

In DNA form, the CDR3 reads TGTGCCAGCAGCTTCGGACTAGCGGGGCACAATGAGCAGTTCTTC. Residues: CASSFGLAGHNEQFF. The J gene is TRBJ2-1, the V gene TRBV7-2; 12 bases align to TRBD2. CDR3 length: 15 amino acids. V dropped 3 bases and J dropped 5; count of bases not matched to a gene: 2. CDR1 is SGHTA, CDR2 FQGNSA, per germline.

This rearrangement joins TRBV10-3 to TRBJ2-2; 8 nucleotides match TRBD1. Germline assignment: CDR1 ENHRY and CDR2 SYGVKD. The CDR3 extends over 16 amino acids. The V and J ends lost 7 bases and 4 bases, in that order; junction bases with no gene match: 11. In nucleotides, the CDR3 is TGTGCCATCACTGACAGGGGTAGAGGGGGCACCGGGGAGCTGTTTTTT. Translating gives CAITDRGRGGTGELFF.

The chain combines TRBV5-5 with TRBJ2-5, with TRBD1 identical over 7 bases. CDR1 is SGHKS, CDR2 YYEKEE, per germline (reference sequence). The CDR3 has 16 amino acids. After removal of 0 bases from V and 4 bases from J, the junction contained 9 bases not matched to a gene. CDR3 DNA: TGTGCCAGCAGCTTGGAGTTACAGGGGTTTGGAGAGACCCAGTACTTC. Protein sequence: CASSLELQGFGETQYF.

The rearrangement uses TRBV7-9 and TRBJ2-1, with 10 bases lining up with TRBD1. This CDR3 is built from 15 residues. Trimming cost V 3 bases and J 6 bases; bases outside gene matches: 5. Looked up from germline, CDR1 is SEHNR and CDR2 is FQNEAQ (reference sequence). CDR3 protein: CASSFFGTGVNEQFF. CDR3 in DNA: TGTGCCAGCAGCTTCTTCGGGACAGGGGTCAATGAGCAGTTCTTC.

This chain connects TRBV30 to TRBJ1-5; D not resolved. The CDR3 is 15 residues long. Per germline, CDR1 GTSNPN and CDR2 SVGIG (reference sequence). V was pared by 1 base and J by 2 bases, with 12 bases between. The CDR3 region has the DNA TGTGCCTGGAGTGATTTGGGGTTTGGCAATCAGCCCCAGCATTTT. It is translated as CAWSDLGFGNQPQHF. Using reference TRBV30 and TRBJ1-5 for the parts outside the CDR3, the full variable domain is SQTIHQWPATLVQPVGSPLSLECTVEGTSNPNLYWYRQAAGRGLQLLFYSVGIGQISSEVPQNLSASRPQDRQFILSSKKLLLSDSGFYLCAWSDLGFGNQPQHFGDGTRLSIL.

The chain combines TRBV7-2 with TRBJ2-3, with 7 bases aligning to TRBD1. V shed 5 bases, J shed 1 base, and the junction held 3 bases outside the gene matches. The CDR3 extends over 14 amino acids. Germline V gene sequence: CDR1 SGHTA, CDR2 FQGNSA. The CDR3 protein is CASSLDRGTDTQYF. CDR3 coding DNA: TGTGCCAGCAGCCTAGACAGGGGCACAGATACGCAGTATTTT.

This clone has just one count. The rearrangement links TRBV5-6 to TRBJ2-1; perhaps TRBD2 as D (5 bases). V was trimmed by 1 base and J by 7 bases, leaving 9 bases between them. CDR3 length: 13 amino acids. Looked up from germline, CDR1 is SGHDT and CDR2 is YYEEEE. The DNA for the CDR3 is TGTGCCAGCAGCTTGCGGACTTGGAATGAGCAGTTCTTC. Encoded protein: CASSLRTWNEQFF.

The sample holds a few counts of this clone. The chain joins TRBV2 to TRBJ2-5, with D possibly TRBD2 on 5 matching bases. The CDR3 is 14 residues long. Per germline, CDR1 SNHLY and CDR2 FYNNEI. V was shortened by 6 bases and J by 4 bases, with 15 bases between the two germline ends. CDR3 coding DNA: TGTGCCAGCAGCCGGATTCGGGGAACAGAGACCCAGTACTTC. Protein: CASSRIRGTETQYF.

The J gene is TRBJ1-1, the V gene TRBV7-8; D not certain. The germline V gene encodes CDR1 SGHVS and CDR2 FQNEAQ. V was cut by 3 bases and J by 3 bases, with 5 bases left in between. The CDR3 has 12 residues. This CDR3 reads CASSLQDTEAFF. The CDR3, as DNA: TGTGCCAGCAGCTTGCAGGACACTGAAGCTTTCTTT.

V and J are TRBV6-5 and TRBJ2-7; 11 bases fit TRBD2. In germline, CDR1 is MNHEY, CDR2 SVGAGI. Trimming at V came to 8 bases and at J to 0 bases, leaving 0 bases not matched to a gene. This CDR3 is 13 amino acids long. DNA of the CDR3: TGTGCCAGCGGACTAGCGGGCTCCTACGAGCAGTACTTC. Amino acid sequence: CASGLAGSYEQYF.